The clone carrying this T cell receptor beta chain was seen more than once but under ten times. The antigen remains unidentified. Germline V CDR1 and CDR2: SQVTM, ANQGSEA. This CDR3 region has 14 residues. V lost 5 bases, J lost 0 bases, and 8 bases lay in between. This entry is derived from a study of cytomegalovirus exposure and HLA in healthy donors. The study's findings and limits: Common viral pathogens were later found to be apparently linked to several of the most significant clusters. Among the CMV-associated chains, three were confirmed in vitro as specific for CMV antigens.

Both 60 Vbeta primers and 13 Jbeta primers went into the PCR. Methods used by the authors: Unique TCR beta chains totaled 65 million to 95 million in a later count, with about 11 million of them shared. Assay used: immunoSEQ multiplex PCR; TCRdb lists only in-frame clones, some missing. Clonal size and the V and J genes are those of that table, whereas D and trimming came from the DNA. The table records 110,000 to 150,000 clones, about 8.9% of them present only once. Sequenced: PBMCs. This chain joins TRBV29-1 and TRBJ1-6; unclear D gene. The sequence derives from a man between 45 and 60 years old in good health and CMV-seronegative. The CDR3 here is CSVRVGSYNSPLHF. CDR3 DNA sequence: TGCAGCGTTCGGGTGGGCTCCTATAATTCACCCCTCCACTTT.